This T cell receptor (beta chain) was captured in a study of shared clonotypes between healthy human individuals (dated by TCRdb to the early 2020s). Some background on the complete study: The cohort comprised two women and a few men aged 18 to 49 years. Per donor, leukapheresis produced somewhere between about 0.85 and 10 billion PBMCs. To increase sequencing depth and limit assay-specific biases, TCR repertoire library preparation and sequencing were carried out by different laboratories using diverse techniques. For each donor, CD4 naive and CD4 memory were each given three plates, CD8 naive was given two plates, and CD8 memory was given one plate. Blood TCR repertoires of roughly five healthy adults were deeply sequenced to estimate repertoire size and the extent of clonotype sharing between individuals.

About this clone: No antigen is known for it. Base-call qualities are not available, and no considerably larger clone is one nucleotide away.

General study outcomes and caveats: Based on pairwise subsampling, the degree of clonotype sharing among donors was expected to be affected by sequencing depth. Sampling was limited to blood, and TCR repertoires in tissue likely differ from TCR repertoires in blood. Even with the large sequencing depth, rarefaction of the sorted-subset datasets indicated that sequencing was incomplete. Higher generation probabilities were observed for clonotypes shared by all four sorted-subset donors than for non-shared clonotypes. Because the study included only a small number of donors, the genetic and exposure-history diversity represented was limited. Across four donors, about 5% of naive CD4, over 3% of naive CD8, 2.3% of memory CD4, and over 0.35% of memory CD8 clonotypes were shared. Naive subsets generally had larger estimated clonotype richness than memory subsets.

Using the deep immunoSEQ assay, TCR CDR3 regions were amplified from genomic DNA by multiplex PCR. For each cell subset, the extracted genomic DNA was distributed evenly across all wells of several immunoSEQ 96-well plates, and each plate served as one replicate. For sorted subsets, 150 to 250 ng genomic DNA, equal to tens of thousands of T cell genomes, was loaded into each replicate PCR. Purified libraries were quantified with a Qubit 3.0 fluorometer, sized on a Bioanalyzer 2100, and re-quantified with the KAPA Library Quantification kit. A separate single-read 150-cycle Illumina NextSeq 550 flow cell was used to sequence each immunoSEQ 96-well plate. From the authors' description of their analysis: The immunoSEQ output contained only junctional sequences without quality scores, so filtering could not match that applied to full-length reads. To assign V/J genes and CDR3, sequences were annotated against IMGT germline references using PyIR, a Python wrapper for IgBLAST v1.9. Reads with weak V/J assignments (E-value above 1e-6), missing CDR3, stop codons, out-of-frame junctions, or ambiguous translated residues were removed. V3J clonotypes were defined by identical inferred V gene, J gene, and CDR3 amino acid sequence. To compute the percentage overlap between repertoires, the number of shared unique clonotypes was divided by the size of the smaller repertoire. Repertoire richness was assessed with RTK rarefaction, the Chao1 estimator, and Recon v2.1 estimates of unobserved clonotypes. OLGA was used to compute generation probabilities for all TCRbeta clonotypes that the gDNA method yielded from a handful of donors. TCRdb took this table from immuneACCESS and kept in-frame rearrangements with V and J called. Such tables lack part of the clones; where checked against another copy, unresolved V genes explain under half of the gap, and the rest is unexplained. That table is the source of V, J and clone size, and D and trimming were worked out from the DNA. The sample profile shows millions of clones; just over 90% of them were found once. Under 2% of the sample lies in the top ten.

From the germline V gene, CDR1 is SGHTA and CDR2 is FQGTGA. Trimming costs V 2 bases and J 7 bases, and their ends lie 9 bases apart. From the cysteine up to the phenylalanine, the CDR3 has a length of 13 residues. Only the CDR3 DNA is retained, 39 bases long and in frame from the first base. For the CD8 naive samples, CD45RO-negative cells were positively selected for CCR7, yielding a CD45RA+CCR7+ population from which TemRA cells were excluded. The donors were healthy, HIV-negative adults who had no recently reported acute infections or vaccinations. Every donor was a Caucasian adult residing in Nashville, Tennessee, USA. Blood was obtained by leukapheresis, after which PBMCs were separated by Ficoll-Histopaque density gradient centrifugation and cryopreserved in liquid nitrogen vapor phase. Analytical flow cytometry was used to check the purity and quantity of each magnetically sorted T cell population. Genomic DNA was isolated from each sorted fraction and quantified by UV absorbance on a Nanodrop 2000c.

The chain is encoded by TRBV7-3 joined to TRBJ2-1; the D segment cannot be called with confidence. The receptor was isolated from a young man in good health. Some clones in this sample may be carry-over from other donors' samples. Sequencing was performed on naive CD8+ T cells from PBMCs. This specimen's cell subset or site label, per the study, means: CD45RA+CCR7+. The CDR3 region reads CASSLVLGNEQFF. The DNA is as follows: TGTGCCAGCAGCTTAGTCCTAGGGAATGAGCAGTTCTTC.